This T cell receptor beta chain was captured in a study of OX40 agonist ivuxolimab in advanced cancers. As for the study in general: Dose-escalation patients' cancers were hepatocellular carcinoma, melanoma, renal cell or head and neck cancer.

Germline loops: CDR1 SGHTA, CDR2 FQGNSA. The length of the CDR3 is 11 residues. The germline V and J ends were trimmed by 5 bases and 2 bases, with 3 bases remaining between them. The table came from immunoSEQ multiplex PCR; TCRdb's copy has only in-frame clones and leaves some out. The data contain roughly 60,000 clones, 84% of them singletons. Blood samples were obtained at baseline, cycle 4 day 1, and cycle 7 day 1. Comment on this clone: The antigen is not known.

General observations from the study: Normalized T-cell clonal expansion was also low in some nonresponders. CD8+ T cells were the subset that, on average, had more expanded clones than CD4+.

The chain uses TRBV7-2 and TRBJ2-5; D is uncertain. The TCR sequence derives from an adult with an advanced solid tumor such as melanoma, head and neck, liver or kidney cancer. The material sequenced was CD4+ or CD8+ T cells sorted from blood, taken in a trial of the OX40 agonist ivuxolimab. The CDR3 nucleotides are TGTGCCAGCAGCGGACAAGAGACCCAGTACTTC. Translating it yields CASSGQETQYF. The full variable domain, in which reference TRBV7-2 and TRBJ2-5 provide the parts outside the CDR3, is GAGVSQSPSNKVTEKGKDVELRCDPISGHTALYWYRQSLGQGLEFLIYFQGNSAPDKSGLPSDRFSAERTGGSVSTLTIQRTQQEDSAVYLCASSGQETQYFGPGTRLLVL.